The present TCR beta chain was sequenced within a study of T cell responses to AZD1222 COVID-19 vaccine (dated by TCRdb to about 2021). Describing the broader study: AZD1222 recipients with second doses at about 4 weeks or about 12 weeks were pooled, because spike-specific TCR depth and breadth did not differ between schedules. TCR sequencing covered roughly 230 trial participants: 207 given two doses of AZD1222 and 26 given two doses of MenACWY control vaccine. Enrollment into the trials was organized by age into subgroups of 18-55, 56-69 and 70-plus years, and those subgroups contained roughly 150, 30 and 60 TCR-sequenced participants, respectively. The study at large found these results: Because no samples from the day 14 peak response were available, repertoires could be characterized only after the peak T cell response. After two AZD1222 doses, both the breadth and the depth of spike-specific TCRs were significantly higher than at day 0 and than in MenACWY recipients. In the small 56-69-year group, the increase in depth fell short of significance, most likely because of low power. Most participants were white British and females outnumbered males, and the authors suggested that clonal diversity may have been underestimated. Conclusions about previously exposed vaccinees are limited because only a handful of AZD1222 recipients were SARS-CoV-2 seropositive at baseline. Reportedly, close to half of the unique spike-specific TCRs recognized epitopes lying outside the regions that are mutated in the B.1.351 and B.1.1.7 variants. The vaccine-associated CD4 TCRs covered the entire spike protein, and the dominant responses fell in regions 160-218 and 743-854.

The CDR3 regions of human TCRbeta chains were analyzed by immunosequencing. The paper's processing steps were these. Repertoire TCRs were checked for matches against a reference library of SARS-CoV-2-specific TCRs that had been generated using the MIRA antigen-specificity platform. Breadth meant the fraction of unique TCRs that were SARS-CoV-2-associated, whereas depth meant the fraction of total T cells that were SARS-CoV-2-associated. Each spike-specific TCR was assigned to its reactive spike region and to a CD4 or CD8 class using the MIRA data. Log10-transformed breadth and depth values were compared by one-way ANOVA with Sidak's multiple comparisons tests. The source is immuneACCESS, and TCRdb retained only in-frame sequences with V and J called. Part of the clones is not carried over; for the studies checked, unresolved V genes explain less than half of this, and the remainder is unexplained. For V, J and clone size, that table is used; D and trimming come from the DNA. The sample includes 59,000 or so clones, with roughly 80% observed a single time. The top ten clones comprise roughly 10% of the sample.

Concerning this clone itself: The specificity of this receptor is unknown. Base-call qualities are not available, and no considerably larger clone is one nucleotide away.

Read against the paper, the sample's time point label means: baseline before first vaccination. The vaccinee samples were drawn from two UK trials, COV001 and COV002, one of which was a single-blind randomized controlled phase 2/3 trial testing AZD1222 (ChAdOx1 nCoV-19) in healthy adults. For TCRbeta chain sequencing, PBMC samples from trial participants were taken at day 0 and at day 28 after the second dose. The junction shows trimming of 0 bases on V and 2 bases on J, plus 12 bases between the germline ends. CDR1 and CDR2 (SQVTM, ANQGSEA) derive from the germline V gene. From its cysteine to its phenylalanine, the CDR3 spans 15 amino acids. The sequence is cut down to CDR3 DNA, 45 bases in frame from base 1.

This clonotype originated in an adult in good health. This specimen consisted of peripheral blood, obtained on day 0 of AZD1222 vaccination. Rearrangement joined TRBV29-1 to TRBJ2-3; the D gene assignment is ambiguous. The DNA sequence is TGCAGCGTTGAAGATAGTGCGGCTATCACAGATACGCAGTATTTT. This is translated as CSVEDSAAITDTQYF.